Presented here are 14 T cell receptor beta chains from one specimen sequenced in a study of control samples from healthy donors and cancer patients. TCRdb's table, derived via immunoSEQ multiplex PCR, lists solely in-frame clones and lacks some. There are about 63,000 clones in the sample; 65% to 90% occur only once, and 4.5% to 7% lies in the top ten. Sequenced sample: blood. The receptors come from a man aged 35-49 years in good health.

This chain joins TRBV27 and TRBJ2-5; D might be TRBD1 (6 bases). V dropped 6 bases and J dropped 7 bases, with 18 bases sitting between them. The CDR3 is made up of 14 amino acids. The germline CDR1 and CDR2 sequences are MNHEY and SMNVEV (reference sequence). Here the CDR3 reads CASRSPPVGGTQYF. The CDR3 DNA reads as TGTGCCAGCAGATCCCCGCCAGTAGGGGGGACCCAGTACTTC.

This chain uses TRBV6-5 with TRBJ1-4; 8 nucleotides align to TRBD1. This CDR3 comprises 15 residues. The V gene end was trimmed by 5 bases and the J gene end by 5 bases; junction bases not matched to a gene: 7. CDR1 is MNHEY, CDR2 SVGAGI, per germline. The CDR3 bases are TGTGCCAGCAGTACCCGGGACAGGTCAAATGAAAAACTGTTTTTT. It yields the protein CASSTRDRSNEKLFF.

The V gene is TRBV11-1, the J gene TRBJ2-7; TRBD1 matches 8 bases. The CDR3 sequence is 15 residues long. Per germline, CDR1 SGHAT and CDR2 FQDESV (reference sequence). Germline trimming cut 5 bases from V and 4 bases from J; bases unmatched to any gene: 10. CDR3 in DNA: TGTGCCAGCAGCCCCGGGACAGGTACCAAATACGAGCAGTACTTC. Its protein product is CASSPGTGTKYEQYF.

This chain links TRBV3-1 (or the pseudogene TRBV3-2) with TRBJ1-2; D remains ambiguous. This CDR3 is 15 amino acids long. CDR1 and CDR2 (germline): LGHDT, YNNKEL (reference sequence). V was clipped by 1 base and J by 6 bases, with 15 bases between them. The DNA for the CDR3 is TGTGCCAGCAGCCAAGCAGTTGGAGGGCACAATGGCTACACCTTC. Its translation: CASSQAVGGHNGYTF.

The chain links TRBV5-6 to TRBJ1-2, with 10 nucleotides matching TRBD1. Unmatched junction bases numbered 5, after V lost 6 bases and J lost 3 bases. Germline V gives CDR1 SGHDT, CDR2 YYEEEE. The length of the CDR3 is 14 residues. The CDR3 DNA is TGTGCCAGCACCCGACAGGGGGCTGACTATGGCTACACCTTC. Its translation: CASTRQGADYGYTF. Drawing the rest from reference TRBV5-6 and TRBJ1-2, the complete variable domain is DAGVTQSPTHLIKTRGQQVTLRCSPKSGHDTVSWYQQALGQGPQFIFQYYEEEERQRGNFPDRFSGHQFPNYSSELNVNALLLGDSALYLCASTRQGADYGYTFGSGTRLTVV.

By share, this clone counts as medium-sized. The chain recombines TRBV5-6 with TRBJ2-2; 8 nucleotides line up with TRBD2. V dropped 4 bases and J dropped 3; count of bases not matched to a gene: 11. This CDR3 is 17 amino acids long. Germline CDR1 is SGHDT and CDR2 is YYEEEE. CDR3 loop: CASSPAGGGSDTGELFF. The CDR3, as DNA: TGTGCCAGCAGCCCGGCCGGGGGGGGCTCGGACACCGGGGAGCTGTTTTTT.

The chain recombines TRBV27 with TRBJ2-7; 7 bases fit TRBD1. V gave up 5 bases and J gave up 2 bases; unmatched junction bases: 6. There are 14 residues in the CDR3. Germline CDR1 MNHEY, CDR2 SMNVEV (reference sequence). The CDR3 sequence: CASSPGTATYEQYF. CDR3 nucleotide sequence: TGTGCCAGCAGTCCTGGGACAGCCACCTACGAGCAGTACTTC.

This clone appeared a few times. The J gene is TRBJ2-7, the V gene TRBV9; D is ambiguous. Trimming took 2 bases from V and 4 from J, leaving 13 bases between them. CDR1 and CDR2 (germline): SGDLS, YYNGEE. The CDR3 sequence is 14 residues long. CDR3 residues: CASSVRPGPYEQYF. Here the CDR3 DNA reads TGTGCCAGCAGCGTTCGTCCCGGACCGTACGAGCAGTACTTC.

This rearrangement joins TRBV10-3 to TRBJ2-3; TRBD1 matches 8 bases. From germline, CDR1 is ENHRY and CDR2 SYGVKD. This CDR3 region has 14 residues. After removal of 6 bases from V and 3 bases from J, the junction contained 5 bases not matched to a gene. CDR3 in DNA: TGTGCCATCAGAGACAGGGGATGGACAGATACGCAGTATTTT. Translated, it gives CAIRDRGWTDTQYF.

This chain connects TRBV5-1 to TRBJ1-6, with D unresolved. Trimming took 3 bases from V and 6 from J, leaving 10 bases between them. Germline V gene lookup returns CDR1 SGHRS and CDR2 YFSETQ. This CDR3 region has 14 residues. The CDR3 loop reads CASSYSDSNSPLHF. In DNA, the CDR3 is TGCGCCAGCAGCTACTCGGACTCTAATTCACCCCTCCACTTT. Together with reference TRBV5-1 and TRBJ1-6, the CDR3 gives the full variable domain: KAGVTQTPRYLIKTRGQQVTLSCSPISGHRSVSWYQQTPGQGLQFLFEYFSETQRNKGNFPGRFSGRQFSNSRSEMNVSTLELGDSALYLCASSYSDSNSPLHFGNGTRLTVT.

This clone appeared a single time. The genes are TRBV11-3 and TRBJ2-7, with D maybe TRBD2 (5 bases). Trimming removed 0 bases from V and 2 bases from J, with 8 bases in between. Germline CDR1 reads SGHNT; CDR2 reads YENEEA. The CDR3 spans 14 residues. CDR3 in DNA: TGTGCCAGCAGCTTAGACGCCGGGGCCTACGAGCAGTACTTC. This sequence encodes CASSLDAGAYEQYF. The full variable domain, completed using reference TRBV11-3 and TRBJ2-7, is EAGVVQSPRYKIIEKKQPVAFWCNPISGHNTLYWYLQNLGQGPELLIRYENEEAVDDSQLPKDRFSAERLKGVDSTLKIQPAELGDSAVYLCASSLDAGAYEQYFGPGTRLTVT.

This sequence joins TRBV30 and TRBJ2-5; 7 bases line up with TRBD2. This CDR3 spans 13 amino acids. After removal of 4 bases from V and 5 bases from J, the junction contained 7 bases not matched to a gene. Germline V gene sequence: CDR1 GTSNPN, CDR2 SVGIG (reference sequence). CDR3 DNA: TGTGCCTGGAAGTGGGAGGGTTCGGAGACCCAGTACTTC. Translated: CAWKWEGSETQYF.

CDR3: CASSYGQGAYEQYF. For the CDR3, the DNA is TGTGCCAGCAGTTACGGGCAGGGGGCCTACGAGCAGTACTTC. The genes are TRBV6-5 and TRBJ2-7, with 7 bases that match TRBD1. The CDR3 has 14 amino acids. J gave up 2 bases and V 2 bases, and 3 bases lay outside the gene matches. Germline lookup yields CDR1 MNHEY and CDR2 SVGAGI.

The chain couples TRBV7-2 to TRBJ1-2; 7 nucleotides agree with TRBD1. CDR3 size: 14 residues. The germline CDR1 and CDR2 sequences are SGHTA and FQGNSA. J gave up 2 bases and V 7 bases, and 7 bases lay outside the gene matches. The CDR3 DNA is TGTGCCAGCACCCTAGAGACAGGGAACTATGGCTACACCTTC. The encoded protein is CASTLETGNYGYTF. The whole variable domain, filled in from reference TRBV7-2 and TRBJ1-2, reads GAGVSQSPSNKVTEKGKDVELRCDPISGHTALYWYRQSLGQGLEFLIYFQGNSAPDKSGLPSDRFSAERTGGSVSTLTIQRTQQEDSAVYLCASTLETGNYGYTFGSGTRLTVV.